The 5 T cell receptor beta chains reported below all come from one sample, sequenced in a study of type 1 regulatory T cells. Study conclusions and caveats: Type 1 regulatory T cells had a more restricted TCR repertoire than non-type 1 regulatory T cells.

These receptors are not linked to any known antigen. In TCRdb, the reads were re-called with MiXCR into one record per CDR3 protein. The table has under 75,000 distinct CDR3 sequences, less than 25% seen once. Material for sequencing was cultured type 1 regulatory T (Tr1) cells, either the whole culture or a sorted fraction (not recorded which). The origin of the receptors is a human donor in good health.

V gene TRBV24-1 combines with J gene TRBJ2-2; D call uncertain. Germline assignment: CDR1 KGHDR and CDR2 SFDVKD. V lost 7 bases to trimming and J lost 7 bases, with 6 bases between them. The CDR3 is 11 residues long. The CDR3 nucleotides read TGTGCCACCAGCTGGGACGGGGAGCTGTTTTTT. Protein product: CATSWDGELFF.

This clonotype was seen a handful of times. V usage is TRBV30 and J usage is TRBJ2-1; 9 bases are shared with TRBD1. Trimming removed 2 bases from V and 8 bases from J; junction bases left unmatched: 7. The CDR3 spans 14 residues. Per germline, CDR1 GTSNPN and CDR2 SVGIG (reference sequence). The CDR3: CAWSPQGAIDEQFF. The CDR3 DNA reads as TGTGCCTGGAGTCCACAGGGGGCGATCGATGAGCAGTTCTTC.

A few counts support this clonotype. The rearrangement joins TRBV7-3 to TRBJ1-6, with 9 bases fitting TRBD1. The CDR3 is made up of 16 amino acids. The V and J ends lost 4 bases and 7 bases, in that order; junction bases with no gene match: 8. Germline CDR1 is SGHTA and CDR2 is FQGTGA. The DNA for the CDR3 is TGTGCCAGCAGCTCAGGACAGGGGAATAGGAATTCACCCCTCCACTTT. As protein: CASSSGQGNRNSPLHF. Variable domain in full (rest from reference TRBV7-3 and TRBJ1-6): GAGVSQTPSNKVTEKGKYVELRCDPISGHTALYWYRQSLGQGPEFLIYFQGTGAADDSGLPNDRFFAVRPEGSVSTLKIQRTERGDSAVYLCASSSGQGNRNSPLHFGNGTRLTVT.

This clonotype was found a few times. The rearrangement joins TRBV5-1 to TRBJ2-3; TRBD2 aligns across 7 bases. The ends lost 0 bases at V and 3 bases at J; junction bases unmatched: 1. Germline loops: CDR1 SGHRS, CDR2 YFSETQ. CDR3 length: 14 amino acids. This CDR3 is CASSLEGGTDTQYF. The CDR3 DNA sequence: TGCGCCAGCAGCTTGGAGGGAGGGACAGATACGCAGTATTTT. Full variable domain (remainder filled in from reference TRBV5-1 and TRBJ2-3): KAGVTQTPRYLIKTRGQQVTLSCSPISGHRSVSWYQQTPGQGLQFLFEYFSETQRNKGNFPGRFSGRQFSNSRSEMNVSTLELGDSALYLCASSLEGGTDTQYFGPGTRLTVL.

This clonotype showed up just a few times. CDR3 protein: CASSLGLAGARDTQYF. The CDR3 DNA is TGCGCCAGCAGCTTGGGCCTAGCGGGAGCCCGAGATACGCAGTATTTT. The chain recombines TRBV5-1 with TRBJ2-3, with 10 bases lining up with TRBD2. Germline V lookup: CDR1 SGHRS, CDR2 YFSETQ. The J segment lost 5 bases and the V segment lost 0 bases, leaving 6 bases of the junction unmatched. CDR3 size: 16 residues.